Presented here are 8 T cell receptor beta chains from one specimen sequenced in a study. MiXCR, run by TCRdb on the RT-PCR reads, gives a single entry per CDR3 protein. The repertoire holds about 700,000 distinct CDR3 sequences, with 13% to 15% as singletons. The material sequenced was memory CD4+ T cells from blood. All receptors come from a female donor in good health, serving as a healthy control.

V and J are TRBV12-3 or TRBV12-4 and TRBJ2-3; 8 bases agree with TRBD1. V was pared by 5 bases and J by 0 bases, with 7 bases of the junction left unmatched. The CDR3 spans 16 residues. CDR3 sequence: CASSKGTGPSTDTQYF. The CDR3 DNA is TGTGCCAGCAGTAAAGGGACAGGACCTAGCACAGATACGCAGTATTTT.

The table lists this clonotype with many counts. Here the CDR3 DNA reads TGTGCCACCAGCAGTGTCACAGGGAGCACTGAAGCTTTCTTT. Protein: CATSSVTGSTEAFF. The chain couples TRBV15 to TRBJ1-1; weak D call: TRBD1 (6 bases). The CDR3 totals 14 residues. V lost 3 bases and J 4 bases, leaving 12 bases between the germline ends. CDR1 is LNHNV and CDR2 is YYDKDF in the germline V gene (reference sequence).

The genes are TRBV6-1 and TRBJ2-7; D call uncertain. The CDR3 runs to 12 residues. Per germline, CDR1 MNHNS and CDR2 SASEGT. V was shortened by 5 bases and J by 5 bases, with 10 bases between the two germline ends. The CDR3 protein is CASSRNRHEQYF. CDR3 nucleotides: TGTGCCAGCAGTAGAAACAGACACGAGCAGTACTTC.

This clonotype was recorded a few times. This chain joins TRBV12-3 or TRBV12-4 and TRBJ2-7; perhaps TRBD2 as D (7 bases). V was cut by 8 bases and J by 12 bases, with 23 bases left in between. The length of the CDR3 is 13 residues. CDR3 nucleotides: TGTGCCAGCCAATTAAGGGGGACTAAGAACCCGTACTTC. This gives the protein CASQLRGTKNPYF.

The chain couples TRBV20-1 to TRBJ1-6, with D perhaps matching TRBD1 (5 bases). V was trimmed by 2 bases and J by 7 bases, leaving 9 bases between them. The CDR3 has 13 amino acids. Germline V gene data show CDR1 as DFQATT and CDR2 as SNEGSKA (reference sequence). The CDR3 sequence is CSARPGGNSPLHF. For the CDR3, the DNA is TGCAGTGCTAGACCCGGGGGAAATTCACCCCTCCACTTT.

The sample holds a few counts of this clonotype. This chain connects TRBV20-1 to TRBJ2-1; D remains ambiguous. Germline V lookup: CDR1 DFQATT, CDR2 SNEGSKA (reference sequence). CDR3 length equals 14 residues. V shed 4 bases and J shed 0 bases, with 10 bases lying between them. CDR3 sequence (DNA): TGCAGTGCTACCGAACCGGGCTCCTACAATGAGCAGTTCTTC. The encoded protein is CSATEPGSYNEQFF.

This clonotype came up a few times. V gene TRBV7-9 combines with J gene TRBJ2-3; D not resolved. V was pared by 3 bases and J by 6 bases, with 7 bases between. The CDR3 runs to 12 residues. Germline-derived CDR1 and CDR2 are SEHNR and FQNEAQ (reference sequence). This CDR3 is CASSFVSDTQYF. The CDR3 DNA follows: TGTGCCAGCAGCTTTGTGAGTGATACGCAGTATTTT.

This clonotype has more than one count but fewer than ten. CDR3 in amino acids: CASSTRRGGTSYEQYF. The CDR3 region has the DNA TGTGCCAGCAGTACACGTCGGGGGGGGACCTCCTACGAGCAGTACTTC. The rearrangement links TRBV27 to TRBJ2-7; TRBD2 agrees at 8 bases. CDR1 MNHEY and CDR2 SMNVEV come from the germline V gene (reference sequence). Losses at the gene ends were 5 bases for V and 0 bases for J; bases not matched to a gene: 9. CDR3 size: 16 residues.